Below are 24 T cell receptor beta chains sequenced from a single sample in a study of blood T cell repertoires in COVID-19. Repertoires were generated with immunoSEQ multiplex PCR, while TCRdb's copy carries only in-frame clones and drops some. Among about 110,000 clones listed, 70% to 90% were seen once. The sequencing sample was made of peripheral blood. These receptors came from a woman between 55 and 75 years old with acute or convalescent COVID-19.

V usage is TRBV5-1 and J usage is TRBJ1-4; D is undetermined. The germline V gene encodes CDR1 SGHRS and CDR2 YFSETQ. The CDR3 is 14 amino acids. The ends were cut back, 6 bases at V and 8 bases at J, with 17 bases in the middle. The CDR3 reads CASTPGGVGEKLFF. CDR3 nucleotide sequence: TGCGCCAGCACCCCTGGCGGCGTAGGAGAAAAACTGTTTTTT.

The chain links TRBV11-2 to TRBJ2-7, with D possibly TRBD2 on 5 matching bases. Per germline, CDR1 SGHAT and CDR2 FQNNGV. The CDR3 contains 14 residues. The V gene lost 3 bases and the J gene lost 2 bases, with 11 bases spanning the gap. CDR3 DNA: TGTGCCAGCAGCTTTGGCAACGGGGCCTACGAGCAGTACTTC. Protein: CASSFGNGAYEQYF.

This clone was seen just once. V gene TRBV24-1 combines with J gene TRBJ1-1, with D possibly TRBD1 on 5 matching bases. CDR1 and CDR2 (germline): KGHDR, SFDVKD. Trimming took off 10 bases at V and 5 bases at J, with 16 bases between the two ends. The CDR3 is 13 residues long. The CDR3 reads CATAGVGGTEAFF. CDR3 DNA sequence: TGTGCCACAGCGGGGGTCGGGGGGACTGAAGCTTTCTTT.

The genes are TRBV16 and TRBJ1-6; D ambiguous. V was pared by 0 bases and J by 7 bases, with 7 bases between. Germline V gene sequence: CDR1 KGHSY, CDR2 FQNENV. The CDR3 loop spans 14 amino acids. The CDR3 coding sequence is TGTGCCAGCAGCCAATCAGCCCCCAATTCACCCCTCCACTTT. This gives the protein CASSQSAPNSPLHF.

The chain has TRBV30 and TRBJ2-3; TRBD2 agrees at 10 bases. The CDR3 is 15 amino acids. The germline V gene encodes CDR1 GTSNPN and CDR2 SVGIG (reference sequence). Trimming cost V 0 bases and J 6 bases; bases outside gene matches: 6. The CDR3, as DNA: TGTGCCTGGAGTGTAGCGGGGGGGCCGTCGGATACGCAGTATTTT. This encodes CAWSVAGGPSDTQYF.

The chain links TRBV12-2 to TRBJ1-5; the table's D call of TRBD1 was not tested on the DNA. TRBV12-2 is noted as a pseudogene. CDR3 length: 18 amino acids. Here the CDR3 reads CASRLGSGRMFSNQPQHF. CDR3 DNA: TGTGCAAGTCGCTTAGGATCCGGCAGGATGTTTAGCAATCAGCCCCAGCATTTT.

This chain joins TRBV27 and TRBJ1-2, with D uncertain. The germline V gene encodes CDR1 MNHEY and CDR2 SMNVEV (reference sequence). CDR3 size: 13 residues. The V gene lost 3 bases and the J gene lost 3 bases, with 8 bases spanning the gap. The CDR3 sequence is CASSFRSDYGYTF. CDR3 in DNA: TGTGCCAGCAGTTTTAGGAGCGACTATGGCTACACCTTC.

This clone was observed a single time. V gene TRBV3-1 (or the pseudogene TRBV3-2) combines with J gene TRBJ2-1; D might be TRBD1 (7 bases). Trimming stripped 1 base from V and 10 bases from J, with 14 bases between. The CDR3 sequence is 14 residues long. Germline V gives CDR1 LGHDT, CDR2 YNNKEL (reference sequence). CDR3 region: CASSQAQGEEEQFF. The CDR3 DNA is TGTGCCAGCAGCCAAGCTCAGGGGGAGGAGGAGCAGTTCTTC.

The V call is TRBV7-2, the J call TRBJ1-1, with 7 bases that match TRBD1. Trimming removed 1 base from V and 1 base from J; junction bases left unmatched: 3. The germline CDR1 and CDR2 sequences are SGHTA and FQGNSA. The CDR3 is 15 residues long. CDR3 in amino acids: CASSLGGQRNTEAFF. CDR3 in DNA: TGTGCCAGCAGCTTAGGGGGACAGAGGAACACTGAAGCTTTCTTT. Combining the CDR3 with reference TRBV7-2 and TRBJ1-1 gives the whole variable domain GAGVSQSPSNKVTEKGKDVELRCDPISGHTALYWYRQSLGQGLEFLIYFQGNSAPDKSGLPSDRFSAERTGGSVSTLTIQRTQQEDSAVYLCASSLGGQRNTEAFFGQGTRLTVV.

The gene calls are TRBV28 and TRBJ1-1; D not certain. V was shortened by 3 bases and J by 1 base, with 3 bases between the two germline ends. The CDR3 extends over 12 amino acids. CDR1 and CDR2 (germline): MDHEN, SYDVKM. CDR3 sequence reads: CASSFWNTEAFF. In DNA form, the CDR3 reads TGTGCCAGCAGTTTCTGGAACACTGAAGCTTTCTTT.

This chain connects TRBV28 to TRBJ2-7; 9 nucleotides match TRBD1. Per the germline V gene, CDR1 is MDHEN and CDR2 is SYDVKM. V lost 6 bases, J lost 3 bases, and 9 bases stayed unmatched. This CDR3 is 15 amino acids long. CDR3 protein: CASSIPGTGRYEQYF. CDR3 bases: TGTGCCAGCAGCATCCCCGGGACAGGGCGCTACGAGCAGTACTTC.

The V call is TRBV27, the J call TRBJ2-1; 12 positions match TRBD1. Germline V gene lookup returns CDR1 MNHEY and CDR2 SMNVEV (reference sequence). The V segment lost 8 bases and the J segment 9 bases; nucleotides outside the gene matches: 14. This CDR3 has 16 residues. CDR3 in amino acids: CASVTHSGTGGGEQFF. CDR3 sequence (DNA): TGTGCCAGCGTTACCCACTCCGGGACAGGGGGCGGTGAGCAGTTCTTC.

CDR3 protein: CASSSRPDENPDNLEQFF. The CDR3 DNA is TGTGCCAGCAGCTCCCGCCCTGATGAAAATCCAGACAATTTAGAGCAGTTCTTC. The chain has TRBV7-9 and TRBJ2-1, with D unclear. CDR3 size: 18 residues. The V gene lost 4 bases and the J gene lost 10 bases, with 29 bases spanning the gap. In germline, CDR1 is SEHNR, CDR2 FQNEAQ (reference sequence).

V usage is TRBV27 and J usage is TRBJ1-5; no clear D gene. Germline CDR1 reads MNHEY; CDR2 reads SMNVEV (reference sequence). CDR3 length equals 15 residues. V was cut by 3 bases and J by 2 bases, with 11 bases left in between. The CDR3 nucleotides read TGTGCCAGCAGTTTCCGGGGTACGGGCAATCAGCCCCAGCATTTT. Translated: CASSFRGTGNQPQHF.

This rearrangement joins TRBV5-6 to TRBJ1-1; a possible D gene is TRBD1 (5 bases). The V end was cut by 1 base, the J end by 4 bases, with 8 bases between. This CDR3 comprises 13 residues. Germline values: CDR1 SGHDT, CDR2 YYEEEE. CDR3: CASSLRGFTEAFF. The CDR3 region has the DNA TGTGCCAGCAGCTTGCGGGGGTTCACTGAAGCTTTCTTT.

The V gene is TRBV10-2, the J gene TRBJ1-2, with TRBD1 matching 8 bases. V gave up 8 bases and J gave up 7 bases; unmatched junction bases: 12. The CDR3 consists of 14 residues. Per germline, CDR1 WSHSY and CDR2 SAAADI. Here the CDR3 DNA reads TGCGCCAGCGGACAGGGACTTGAGGGGGGTGGCTACACCTTC. Amino acid sequence: CASGQGLEGGGYTF.

V is TRBV5-1 and J is TRBJ1-2; D remains unclear. The V end was cut by 4 bases, the J end by 8 bases, with 12 bases between. This CDR3 contains 12 residues. CDR1 is SGHRS and CDR2 is YFSETQ in the germline V gene. CDR3 DNA: TGCGCCAGCAGCCATGGCGGAGAGGGCTACACCTTC. This gives the protein CASSHGGEGYTF.

The gene calls are TRBV5-1 and TRBJ2-2; TRBD2 might be the D (6 bases). This CDR3 contains 14 residues. CDR1 and CDR2 (germline): SGHRS, YFSETQ. Trimming removed 7 bases from V and 3 bases from J, with 13 bases in between. The CDR3 loop is CASWRDVDTGELFF. The CDR3, as DNA: TGCGCCAGCTGGCGGGACGTAGACACCGGGGAGCTGTTTTTT.

The chain joins TRBV6-5 to TRBJ2-4; D not certain. The CDR3 sequence is 11 residues long. Germline V gene lookup returns CDR1 MNHEY and CDR2 SVGAGI. The V end was cut by 7 bases, the J end by 5 bases, with 6 bases between. The CDR3, as DNA: TGTGCCAGCAAAGGAGAAAACATTCAGTACTTC. Its protein product is CASKGENIQYF.

CDR3 nucleotides: TGTGCCAGCAGTTCCGCGGGGGCGGACGAATACAATGAGCAGTTCTTC. It translates to CASSSAGADEYNEQFF. This rearrangement joins TRBV28 to TRBJ2-1, with D tentatively TRBD2 (7 bases). The CDR3 consists of 16 residues. Looked up from germline, CDR1 is MDHEN and CDR2 is SYDVKM. Trimming removed 4 bases from V and 4 bases from J, with 17 bases in between.

The V call is TRBV12-5, the J call TRBJ1-1; D is unresolved. The CDR3 has 13 residues. CDR1 and CDR2 (germline): LGHNT, FRNRAP. Trimming removed 6 bases at V and 4 bases at J, with 12 bases between. The CDR3 DNA follows: TGTGCTAGTGGCCCCAAACTTGGCACTGAAGCTTTCTTT. Encoded protein: CASGPKLGTEAFF.

CDR3 in DNA: TGTGCCAGCAGCCCAAACACAGATACGCAGTATTTT. Amino acids: CASSPNTDTQYF. The chain carries TRBV7-8 and TRBJ2-3, with D hard to call. The V end was cut by 5 bases, the J end by 2 bases, with 5 bases between. This CDR3 contains 12 residues. Germline loops: CDR1 SGHVS, CDR2 FQNEAQ. Complete variable domain (other parts from reference TRBV7-8 and TRBJ2-3): GAGVSQSPRYKVAKRGQDVALRCDPISGHVSLFWYQQALGQGPEFLTYFQNEAQLDKSGLPSDRFFAERPEGSVSTLKIQRTQQEDSAVYLCASSPNTDTQYFGPGTRLTVL.

The chain combines TRBV2 with TRBJ1-5, with no clear D. V was shortened by 4 bases and J by 2 bases, with 12 bases between the two germline ends. The germline V gene encodes CDR1 SNHLY and CDR2 FYNNEI. CDR3 length equals 15 residues. As DNA, the CDR3 is TGTGCCAGCAGTGCTCGGAGAGCGGGCAATCAGCCCCAGCATTTT. Its protein is CASSARRAGNQPQHF.

This sequence joins TRBV4-3 and TRBJ2-3, with 10 bases lining up with TRBD2. With V trimmed by 4 bases and J by 4 bases, 8 bases remained unmatched. The CDR3 spans 16 residues. From germline, CDR1 is LGHNA and CDR2 YSLEER. The CDR3 loop reads CASSLRTSGGADTQYF. The CDR3 DNA reads TGCGCCAGCAGCCTGAGGACTAGCGGAGGGGCAGATACGCAGTATTTT.